The subject of this entry is one T cell receptor beta chain. Described treatment: oral pan-JAK inhibitor, 5-10 mg twice daily. Reverse transcription of extracted RNA yielded cDNA, which provided the sequencing template. Measured with immunoSEQ multiplex PCR; TCRdb has only the in-frame clones, and not every one. This table holds around 100,000 clones, roughly 50% found once. The CDR3 spans 15 residues. Germline V gene data show CDR1 as LNHDA and CDR2 as SQIVND (reference sequence). With V trimmed by 6 bases and J by 7 bases, 10 bases remained unmatched. The data are from a study of CD8+ T cells in alopecia areata.

The genes are TRBV19 and TRBJ2-1; TRBD1 matches 9 bases. This clonotype was obtained from a human donor with alopecia areata. The sequencing here drew on CD4+ T cells sorted from blood, taken at week 24, from a patient treated with tofacitinib. In DNA, the CDR3 is TGTGCCAGTAGCAAAGACAGGGGGATATTGAATGAGCAGTTCTTC. Translated, it gives CASSKDRGILNEQFF.